This is a list of T cell receptor beta chains from one sample in a study of blood T cells in healthy people across ages. MiXCR was run by TCRdb on the 5' RACE reads, yielding one entry per CDR3 protein. Of about 580,000 distinct CDR3 sequences listed, roughly 43% are singletons. Material: blood. These receptors were collected from an older man in good health. Each CDR3 is given with its conserved first and last residue. The order of the fields is clone size, V gene, CDR3 length, D gene, J gene, CDR3 protein, CDR3 DNA. D genes are given only for firm matches. Clone size is given for some rows only: seen once, a few or many times, or a class if the clone is expanded.

>few|TRBV5-1|13|.|TRBJ1-1
CASRGRVDTEAFF
TGCGCCAGCAGAGGCAGGGTGGACACTGAAGCTTTCTTT
>.|TRBV7-9|14|.|TRBJ1-4
CATRTATTNEKLFF
TGTGCCACTAGAACAGCCACAACTAATGAAAAACTGTTTTTT
>.|TRBV5-1|15|TRBD1|TRBJ2-1
CASSLGDREINEQFF
TGCGCCAGCAGCTTGGGCGACAGGGAAATCAATGAGCAGTTCTTC
>.|TRBV7-8|13|.|TRBJ2-1
CASSLVGASEQFF
TGTGCCAGCAGCTTAGTAGGGGCGAGTGAGCAGTTCTTC
>.|TRBV7-2|14|.|TRBJ1-2
CASSFNGQPFGYTF
TGTGCCAGCAGCTTCAATGGACAGCCCTTCGGCTACACCTTC
>.|TRBV10-3|12|.|TRBJ2-3
CAISESEDTQYF
TGTGCCATCAGTGAGTCGGAAGATACGCAGTATTTT
>.|TRBV29-1|15|.|TRBJ1-2
CSVDSGVQGNYGYTF
TGCAGCGTTGATTCTGGGGTACAGGGAAACTATGGCTACACCTTC
>.|TRBV9|16|TRBD1|TRBJ1-1
CASSVGRDRVGTEAFF
TGTGCCAGCAGCGTGGGCCGGGACAGGGTAGGAACTGAAGCTTTCTTT
>.|TRBV5-1|14|TRBD1|TRBJ1-2
CASSFEGANYGYTF
TGCGCCAGCAGCTTTGAGGGGGCGAACTATGGCTACACCTTC
>many|TRBV7-9|14|.|TRBJ2-1
CASSLDLRGNEQFF
TGTGCCAGCAGCTTAGACCTAAGGGGGAATGAGCAGTTCTTC
>.|TRBV4-1|14|TRBD1|TRBJ1-2
CASSPGGLGYGYTF
TGCGCCAGCAGTCCAGGGGGCCTGGGCTATGGCTACACCTTC
>.|TRBV2|14|.|TRBJ1-5
CASRLGERNQPQHF
TGTGCCAGCAGACTAGGGGAGCGCAATCAGCCCCAGCATTTT
>.|TRBV6-2/TRBV6-3|12|.|TRBJ1-2
CASSWDNSGYTF
TGTGCCAGTTCTTGGGACAACTCTGGCTACACCTTC
>.|TRBV20-1|14|.|TRBJ2-7
CSATLPRGTDEQYF
TGCAGTGCTACCCTACCCAGAGGGACCGACGAGCAGTACTTC
>.|TRBV20-1|13|.|TRBJ1-5
CSATGASNQPQHF
TGCAGTGCTACCGGGGCCAGCAATCAGCCCCAGCATTTT
>few|TRBV15|12|.|TRBJ1-2
CATSRDSYGYTF
TGTGCCACCAGCAGGGATAGCTATGGCTACACCTTC
>.|TRBV5-1|13|.|TRBJ1-1
CASSGAGNTEAFF
TGCGCCAGCAGCGGGGCAGGGAACACTGAAGCTTTCTTT
>.|TRBV28|14|.|TRBJ1-2
CASSTTQVGLGYTF
TGTGCCAGCAGTACAACACAGGTGGGATTAGGCTACACCTTC
>.|TRBV6-5|14|.|TRBJ2-5
CASSYDRRLETQYF
TGTGCCAGCAGTTACGACAGGAGGTTAGAGACCCAGTACTTC
>once|TRBV20-1|13|.|TRBJ2-3
CSAATPPGDTQYF
TGCAGTGCCGCGACTCCGCCGGGGGATACGCAGTATTTT
>.|TRBV5-1|14|.|TRBJ2-2
CASSATGNTGELFF
TGCGCCAGCAGCGCAACCGGGAACACCGGGGAGCTGTTTTTT
>.|TRBV28|17|TRBD1|TRBJ1-2
CASSLRGRRRGNYGYTF
TGTGCCAGCAGTTTAAGGGGGCGCAGAAGGGGTAACTATGGCTACACCTTC
>.|TRBV30|12|.|TRBJ2-1
CAWSLAPGEQFF
TGTGCCTGGAGTCTTGCCCCGGGTGAGCAGTTCTTC
>.|TRBV7-9|15|TRBD1|TRBJ2-3
CASSNRQGARDTQYF
TGTGCCAGCAGTAACCGACAGGGGGCTCGGGATACGCAGTATTTT
>.|TRBV29-1|14|.|TRBJ1-1
CSALGGGLGTEAFF
TGCAGCGCCCTGGGCGGGGGCTTGGGAACTGAAGCTTTCTTT
>few|TRBV20-1|14|.|TRBJ2-3
CSARTPRAGDTQYF
TGCAGTGCTCGGACCCCCCGAGCGGGAGATACGCAGTATTTT
>.|TRBV20-1|11|.|TRBJ2-3
CSAVPQDTQYF
TGCAGTGCTGTCCCCCAGGATACGCAGTATTTT
>few|TRBV5-6|11|.|TRBJ2-5
CASSLGLVQYF
TGTGCCAGCAGCTTGGGACTAGTCCAGTACTTC
>.|TRBV18|15|.|TRBJ2-5
CASSPPRSGRETQYF
TGTGCCAGCTCACCACCAAGGTCGGGGCGCGAGACCCAGTACTTC
>.|TRBV27|14|.|TRBJ2-7
CASSGSGALYEQYF
TGTGCCAGCAGTGGGTCCGGGGCCCTCTACGAGCAGTACTTC
>.|TRBV7-9|12|.|TRBJ2-3
CAISLIGDTQYF
TGTGCCATCAGCCTCATTGGGGATACGCAGTATTTT
>.|TRBV11-2|15|TRBD2|TRBJ2-7
CASSPGLAGFYEQYF
TGTGCCAGCAGCCCCGGACTAGCGGGTTTCTACGAGCAGTACTTC
>.|TRBV9|13|.|TRBJ2-4
CASSEGDLNIQYF
TGTGCCAGCAGCGAGGGGGATTTGAACATTCAGTACTTC
>.|TRBV9|15|.|TRBJ1-2
CASSVEQNANYGYTF
TGTGCCAGCAGCGTAGAACAGAACGCTAACTATGGCTACACCTTC
>few|TRBV28|13|.|TRBJ2-7
CASSPMKGREQYF
TGTGCCAGCAGTCCCATGAAAGGGCGGGAGCAGTACTTC
>once|TRBV7-9|16|.|TRBJ2-1
CASSLASGQSQETQFF
TGTGCCAGCAGCTTAGCTTCCGGACAGAGCCAAGAGACCCAGTTCTTC
>many|TRBV28|14|.|TRBJ2-7
CASRIFQGPYEQYF
TGTGCCAGCAGAATCTTTCAGGGCCCCTACGAGCAGTACTTC
>.|TRBV2|15|TRBD1|TRBJ2-3
CASSVDRGRTDMQYF
TGTGCCAGCAGTGTGGACAGGGGGCGAACAGATATGCAGTATTTT
>few|TRBV5-1|16|TRBD2|TRBJ2-5
CASSSQPGLGEETQYF
TGCGCCAGCAGCTCTCAACCGGGACTAGGTGAAGAGACCCAGTACTTC
>many|TRBV6-5|15|TRBD2|TRBJ2-3
CASSPGLAGGDTQYF
TGTGCCAGCAGTCCGGGACTAGCGGGAGGAGATACGCAGTATTTT
>.|TRBV12-3/TRBV12-4|13|.|TRBJ1-6
CASSPGYGSPLHF
TGTGCCAGCAGTCCAGGGTATGGTTCACCCCTCCACTTT
>few|TRBV20-1|16|TRBD2|TRBJ2-5
CSAWGTSGGQQETQYF
TGCAGTGCTTGGGGGACTAGCGGGGGTCAACAAGAGACCCAGTACTTC
>.|TRBV3-1|14|.|TRBJ2-7
CASSQGEASYEQYF
TGTGCCAGCAGCCAAGGGGAAGCCTCCTACGAGCAGTACTTC
>.|TRBV10-3|15|.|TRBJ1-2
CAIRRAEGTNYGYTF
TGTGCCATCAGAAGGGCGGAGGGGACTAACTATGGCTACACCTTC
>.|TRBV29-1|13|.|TRBJ2-3
CSVKLQGTDTQYF
TGCAGCGTTAAACTACAGGGTACAGATACGCAGTATTTT
>.|TRBV3-1|14|.|TRBJ1-6
CASSQLSYNSPLHF
TGTGCCAGCAGCCAATTATCCTATAATTCACCCCTCCACTTT
>.|TRBV29-1|12|TRBD1|TRBJ1-2
CSVSGGLHGYTF
TGCAGCGTTTCAGGGGGCCTCCATGGCTACACCTTC
>few|TRBV7-2|16|.|TRBJ2-1
CASSLYLGLSYNEQFF
TGTGCCAGCAGCTTATATTTGGGGCTCTCCTACAATGAGCAGTTCTTC
>many|TRBV11-1|14|.|TRBJ2-7
CASSSPTGSYEQYF
TGTGCCAGCAGCTCCCCGACGGGATCCTACGAGCAGTACTTC
>few|TRBV25-1|15|.|TRBJ2-3
CASSDSQPRGDTQYF
TGTGCCAGCAGTGACTCCCAGCCGAGGGGAGATACGCAGTATTTT
>few|TRBV6-5|15|TRBD2|TRBJ2-2
CASYPTSGNTGELFF
TGTGCCAGCTACCCTACTAGCGGTAACACCGGGGAGCTGTTTTTT
>few|TRBV20-1|12|TRBD2|TRBJ2-5
CSASGGGLEQYF
TGCAGTGCTAGCGGGGGGGGGTTGGAGCAGTACTTC
>many|TRBV10-1|14|TRBD1|TRBJ2-7
CASSESGQGEEQYF
TGCGCCAGCAGTGAGTCGGGACAGGGTGAAGAGCAGTACTTC
>few|TRBV4-3|17|.|TRBJ1-2
CASSQDRRRDADYGYTF
TGCGCCAGCAGCCAAGATCGCCGCAGGGATGCGGACTATGGCTACACCTTC